Each of the 2 T cell receptor beta chains below was sequenced from the same sample in a study of blood T cell repertoires in COVID-19. Sequencing was performed with immunoSEQ multiplex PCR; in TCRdb, only in-frame clones are kept and a portion is missing. The repertoire holds around 66,000 clones, with over 75% as singletons. The specimen sequenced was peripheral blood. The receptors originated from a man in his sixties with acute or convalescent COVID-19.

This chain uses TRBV11-2 with TRBJ1-2; D gene ambiguous. CDR1 and CDR2 from the germline V gene are SGHAT and FQNNGV. Trimming cost V 0 bases and J 8 bases, with 16 bases left between them. The CDR3 runs to 15 residues. CDR3 in DNA: TGTGCCAGCAGCTTAGATCCAGGAGGGATTGGGGGCTACACCTTC. Translating it yields CASSLDPGGIGGYTF.

In nucleotides, the CDR3 is TGTGCCAGCTCACCAACCGAGGGCAACACTGAAGCTTTCTTT. This codes for CASSPTEGNTEAFF. The chain combines TRBV18 with TRBJ1-1; unclear D gene. From germline, CDR1 is KGHSH and CDR2 LQKENI. The CDR3 loop spans 14 amino acids. Trimming stripped 2 bases from V and 2 bases from J, with 9 bases between. Variable domain in full (rest from reference TRBV18 and TRBJ1-1): NAGVMQNPRHLVRRRGQEARLRCSPMKGHSHVYWYRQLPEEGLKFMVYLQKENIIDESGMPKERFSAEFPKEGPSILRIQQVVRGDSAAYFCASSPTEGNTEAFFGQGTRLTVV.